This is a list of T cell receptor beta chains from one sample in a study of post-analysis software for immune sequencing data. Each CDR3 protein is one row after TCRdb ran MiXCR on the PCR reads. The sample lists about 540,000 distinct CDR3 sequences; 30% to 40% were seen once. Material: blood. The source is a girl aged 2-17 years with multiple sclerosis. Both conserved end residues are part of each CDR3. The D gene is left open where the match is weak. Rows may omit the clone size; those that give it use once, few, many or a size class.

j_gene,abundance,d_gene,v_gene,CDR3nt,CDR3aa
TRBJ1-2,.,.,TRBV18,TGTGCCAGCTCACCAGCAGAAAGGGATGGCTACACCTTC,CASSPAERDGYTF
TRBJ2-7,.,TRBD1,TRBV6-1,TGTGCCAGCAGGGGACAGTACGAGCAGTACTTC,CASRGQYEQYF
TRBJ1-6,.,.,TRBV28,TGTGCCAGCGGTTCAGCTCGGACGGGGAAGAGCTCCTATAATTCACCCCTCCACTTT,CASGSARTGKSSYNSPLHF
TRBJ1-1,.,.,TRBV7-9,TGTGCCAGCAGCTTCCCTGGAGGGCGGGGCACTGAAGCTTTCTTT,CASSFPGGRGTEAFF
TRBJ1-2,few,.,TRBV4-1,TGCGCCAGCAGCCAAGGAGGAGAATTCCTCGGTGGCTACACCTTC,CASSQGGEFLGGYTF
TRBJ2-3,.,TRBD2,TRBV12-3/TRBV12-4,TGTGCCAGCGGGGGGGGATTTAGGAATACGCAGTATTTT,CASGGGFRNTQYF
TRBJ2-3,.,TRBD2,TRBV4-2,TGTGCCAGCAGCGGGGGGGAAAACACAGATACGCAGTATTTT,CASSGGENTDTQYF
TRBJ2-1,once,.,TRBV5-1,TGCGCCAGCAGCTTGCAGGGGCCCGAAAACAATGAGCAGTTCTTC,CASSLQGPENNEQFF
TRBJ2-7,once,TRBD1,TRBV7-9,TGTGCCAACAGCTTAGCCGAGGACAGGACCGACGAGCAGTACTTC,CANSLAEDRTDEQYF
TRBJ2-3,few,.,TRBV20-1,TGCAGTGCTAGAGCATTTGAGACAGGCACAGATACGCAGTATTTT,CSARAFETGTDTQYF
TRBJ2-5,few,.,TRBV29-1,TGCAGCGTGTACCGTAGGCGTGAGACCCAGTACTTC,CSVYRRRETQYF
TRBJ1-1,.,TRBD1,TRBV20-1,TGCAGTGCAGGACAGGGGGCATGGGTTACTGAAGCTTTCTTT,CSAGQGAWVTEAFF
TRBJ2-5,.,TRBD1,TRBV20-1,TGCAGTGCCATCTACCGGGACAGGGGGCAAGAGACCCAGTACTTC,CSAIYRDRGQETQYF
TRBJ1-4,.,.,TRBV5-1,TGCGCCAGCAGAGAGGAGAGTAATGAAAAACTGTTTTTT,CASREESNEKLFF
TRBJ2-5,.,.,TRBV20-1,TGCAGTGCTAGAGGAGAACAGGGCAAGGTGGAGACCCAGTACTTC,CSARGEQGKVETQYF
TRBJ2-5,few,TRBD1,TRBV20-1,TGCAGTGCTAGCCCCTCGACAGGGTCTCAAGAGACCCAGTACTTC,CSASPSTGSQETQYF
TRBJ1-1,few,.,TRBV7-9,TGTGCCAGCAGCTTAACCCTAAGTAGGTACACTGAAGCTTTCTTT,CASSLTLSRYTEAFF
TRBJ2-6,few,.,TRBV27,TGTGCCAGCAGTCGGACCGGGGGGCCCGCTGGGGCCAACGTCCTGACTTTC,CASSRTGGPAGANVLTF
TRBJ1-5,.,.,TRBV7-2,TGTGCCAGCGGCTTAGGGGTCCTCAATCAGCCCCAGCATTTT,CASGLGVLNQPQHF
TRBJ1-4,few,TRBD1,TRBV12-3/TRBV12-4,TGTGCCAGCGGCCGTCCGACAGGGTTTTCTGAAAAACTGTTTTTT,CASGRPTGFSEKLFF